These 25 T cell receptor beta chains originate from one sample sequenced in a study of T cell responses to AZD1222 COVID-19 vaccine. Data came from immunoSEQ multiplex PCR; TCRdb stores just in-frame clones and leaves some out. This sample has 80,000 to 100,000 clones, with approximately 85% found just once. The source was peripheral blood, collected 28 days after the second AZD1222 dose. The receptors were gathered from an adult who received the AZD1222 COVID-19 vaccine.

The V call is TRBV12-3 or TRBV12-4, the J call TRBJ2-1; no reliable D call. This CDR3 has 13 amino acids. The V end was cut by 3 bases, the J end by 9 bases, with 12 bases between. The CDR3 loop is CASSFSAGTEQFF. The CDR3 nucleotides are TGTGCCAGCAGTTTTTCAGCCGGTACTGAGCAGTTCTTC.

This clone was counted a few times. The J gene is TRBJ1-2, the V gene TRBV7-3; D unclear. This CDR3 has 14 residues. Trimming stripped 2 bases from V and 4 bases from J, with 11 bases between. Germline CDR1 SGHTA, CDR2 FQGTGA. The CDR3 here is CASSLGGSGYGYTF. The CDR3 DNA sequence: TGTGCCAGCAGCTTAGGAGGTTCGGGCTATGGCTACACCTTC.

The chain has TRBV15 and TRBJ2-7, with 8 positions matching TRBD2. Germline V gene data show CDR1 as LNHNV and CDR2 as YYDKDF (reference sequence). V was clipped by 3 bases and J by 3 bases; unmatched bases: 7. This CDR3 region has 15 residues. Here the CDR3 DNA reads TGTGCCACCAGCAGTCCGGGACTAGAAAACTACGAGCAGTACTTC. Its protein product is CATSSPGLENYEQYF.

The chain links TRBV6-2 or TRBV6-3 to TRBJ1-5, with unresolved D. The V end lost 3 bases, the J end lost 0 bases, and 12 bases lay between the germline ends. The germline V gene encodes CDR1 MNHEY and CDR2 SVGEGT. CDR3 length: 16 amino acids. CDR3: CASSYLRANSNQPQHF. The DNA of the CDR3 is TGTGCCAGCAGTTATCTCAGAGCGAATAGCAATCAGCCCCAGCATTTT.

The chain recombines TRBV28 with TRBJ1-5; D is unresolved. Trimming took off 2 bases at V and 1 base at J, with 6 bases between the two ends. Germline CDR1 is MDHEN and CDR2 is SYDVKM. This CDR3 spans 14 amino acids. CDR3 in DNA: TGTGCCAGCAGTTTAACGGGGAGCAATCAGCCCCAGCATTTT. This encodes CASSLTGSNQPQHF.

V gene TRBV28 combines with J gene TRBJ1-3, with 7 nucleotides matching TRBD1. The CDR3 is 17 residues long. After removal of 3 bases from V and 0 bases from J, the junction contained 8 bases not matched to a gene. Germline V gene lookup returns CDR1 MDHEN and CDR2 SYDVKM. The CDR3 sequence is CASSLGPKGASGNTIYF. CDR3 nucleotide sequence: TGTGCCAGCAGTTTGGGCCCGAAGGGGGCCTCTGGAAACACCATATATTTT.

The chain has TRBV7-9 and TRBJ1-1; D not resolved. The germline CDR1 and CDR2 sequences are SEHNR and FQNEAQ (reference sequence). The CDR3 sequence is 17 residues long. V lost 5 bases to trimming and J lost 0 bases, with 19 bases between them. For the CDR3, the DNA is TGTGCCAGCAGCACGACCATCCTGGGCCCGATGAACACTGAAGCTTTCTTT. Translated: CASSTTILGPMNTEAFF.

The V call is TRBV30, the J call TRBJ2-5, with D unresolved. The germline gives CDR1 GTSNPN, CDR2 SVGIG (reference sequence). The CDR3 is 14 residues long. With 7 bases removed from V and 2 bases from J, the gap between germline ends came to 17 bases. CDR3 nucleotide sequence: TGTGCCTCAAACCTTCCGGCAGGTCAAGAGACCCAGTACTTC. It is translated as CASNLPAGQETQYF.

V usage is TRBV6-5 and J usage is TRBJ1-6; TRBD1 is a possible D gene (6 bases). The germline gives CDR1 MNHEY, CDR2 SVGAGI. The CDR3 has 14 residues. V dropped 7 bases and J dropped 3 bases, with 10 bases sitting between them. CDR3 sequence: CASTQGRYNSPLHF. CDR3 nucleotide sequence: TGTGCCAGCACCCAGGGGCGCTATAATTCACCCCTCCACTTT.

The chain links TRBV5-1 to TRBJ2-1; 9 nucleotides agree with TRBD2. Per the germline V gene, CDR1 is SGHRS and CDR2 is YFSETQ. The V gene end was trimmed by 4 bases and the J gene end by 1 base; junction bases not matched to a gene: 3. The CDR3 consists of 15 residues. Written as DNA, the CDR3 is TGCGCCAGCAGCAATAGCGGGGGTTCCTACAATGAGCAGTTCTTC. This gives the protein CASSNSGGSYNEQFF.

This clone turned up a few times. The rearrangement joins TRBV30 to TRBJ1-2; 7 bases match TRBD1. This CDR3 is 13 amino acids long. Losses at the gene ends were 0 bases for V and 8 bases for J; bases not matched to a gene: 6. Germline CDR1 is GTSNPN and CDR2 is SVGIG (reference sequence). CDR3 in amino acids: CAWSVQGLDGYTF. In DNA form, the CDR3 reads TGTGCCTGGAGTGTACAGGGGTTGGACGGCTACACCTTC.

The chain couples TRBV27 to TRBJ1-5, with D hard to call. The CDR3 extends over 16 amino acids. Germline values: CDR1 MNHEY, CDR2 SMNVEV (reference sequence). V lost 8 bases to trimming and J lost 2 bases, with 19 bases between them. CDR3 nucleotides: TGTGCCAGCCGTGGGGTGACGGGAGTAGGCAATCAGCCCCAGCATTTT. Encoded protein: CASRGVTGVGNQPQHF.

CDR3 amino acids: CASSLYPGNTIYF. DNA for the CDR3: TGTGCCAGCAGCTTGTATCCCGGAAACACCATATATTTT. This rearrangement joins TRBV5-6 to TRBJ1-3; no reliable D call. The CDR3 sequence is 13 residues long. CDR1 is SGHDT and CDR2 is YYEEEE in the germline V gene. The ends were cut back, 1 base at V and 4 bases at J, with 6 bases in the middle.

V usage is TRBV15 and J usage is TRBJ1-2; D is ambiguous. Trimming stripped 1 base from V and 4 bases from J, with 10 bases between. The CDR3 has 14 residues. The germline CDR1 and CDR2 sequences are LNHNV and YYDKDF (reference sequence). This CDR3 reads CATSRAGGSYGYTF. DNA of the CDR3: TGTGCCACCAGCAGAGCGGGAGGCAGCTATGGCTACACCTTC.

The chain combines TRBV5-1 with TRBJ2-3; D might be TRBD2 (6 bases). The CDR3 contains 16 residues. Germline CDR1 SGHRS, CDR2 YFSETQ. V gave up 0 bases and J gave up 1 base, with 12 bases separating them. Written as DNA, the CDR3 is TGCGCCAGCAGCTTGGAAAACCCTAGCGGCACAGATACGCAGTATTTT. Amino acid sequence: CASSLENPSGTDTQYF.

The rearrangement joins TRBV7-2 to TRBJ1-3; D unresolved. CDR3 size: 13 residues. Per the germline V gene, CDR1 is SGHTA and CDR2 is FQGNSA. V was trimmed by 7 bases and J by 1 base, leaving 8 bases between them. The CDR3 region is CASTTDSGNTIYF. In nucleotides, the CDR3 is TGTGCCAGCACCACAGATTCTGGAAACACCATATATTTT.

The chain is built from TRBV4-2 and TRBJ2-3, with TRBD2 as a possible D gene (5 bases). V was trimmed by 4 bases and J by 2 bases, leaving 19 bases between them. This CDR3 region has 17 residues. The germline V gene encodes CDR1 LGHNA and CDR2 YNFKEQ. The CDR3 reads CASSPQQDWRNTDTQYF. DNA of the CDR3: TGTGCCAGCAGCCCGCAGCAGGACTGGCGGAACACAGATACGCAGTATTTT.

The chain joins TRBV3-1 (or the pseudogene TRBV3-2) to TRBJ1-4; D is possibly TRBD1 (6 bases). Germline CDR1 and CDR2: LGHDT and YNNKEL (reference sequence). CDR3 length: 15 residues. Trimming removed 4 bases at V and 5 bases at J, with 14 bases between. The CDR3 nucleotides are TGTGCCAGCAGCCCCGAAAGGGGGGGGAATGAAAAACTGTTTTTT. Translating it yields CASSPERGGNEKLFF.

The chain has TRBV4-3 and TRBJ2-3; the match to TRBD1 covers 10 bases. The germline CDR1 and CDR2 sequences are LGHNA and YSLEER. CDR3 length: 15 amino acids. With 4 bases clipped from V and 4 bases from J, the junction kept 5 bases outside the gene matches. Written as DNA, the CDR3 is TGCGCCAGCAGCCCGGGACAGGGGTTTCCAGATACGCAGTATTTT. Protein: CASSPGQGFPDTQYF.

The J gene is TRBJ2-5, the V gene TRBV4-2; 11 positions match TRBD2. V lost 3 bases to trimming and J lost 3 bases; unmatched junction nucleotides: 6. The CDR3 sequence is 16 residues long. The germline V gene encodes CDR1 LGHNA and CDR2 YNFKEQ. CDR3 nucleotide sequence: TGTGCCAGCAGCCAGGAAACTAGCGGGAGTAAAGAGACCCAGTACTTC. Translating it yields CASSQETSGSKETQYF.

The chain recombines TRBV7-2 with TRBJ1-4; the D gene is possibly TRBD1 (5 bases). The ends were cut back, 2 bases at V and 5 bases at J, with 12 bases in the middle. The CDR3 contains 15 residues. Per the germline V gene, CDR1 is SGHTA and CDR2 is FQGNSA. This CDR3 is CASSLSKGRNEKLFF. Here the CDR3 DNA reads TGTGCCAGCAGCTTATCAAAGGGGCGAAATGAAAAACTGTTTTTT.

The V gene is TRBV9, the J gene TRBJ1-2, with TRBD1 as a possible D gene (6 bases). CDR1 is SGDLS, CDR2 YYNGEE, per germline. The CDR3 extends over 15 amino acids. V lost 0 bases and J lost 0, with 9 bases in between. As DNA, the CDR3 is TGTGCCAGCAGCGTAGAGGGGACAACTAACTATGGCTACACCTTC. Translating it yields CASSVEGTTNYGYTF.

CDR3: CASSMVAVTGELFF. CDR3 sequence (DNA): TGTGCCAGTAGTATGGTGGCGGTCACCGGGGAGCTGTTTTTT. The chain recombines TRBV19 with TRBJ2-2; D not certain. This CDR3 has 14 residues. Trimming removed 3 bases from V and 4 bases from J, with 9 bases in between. The V gene's germline CDR1 is LNHDA and CDR2 SQIVND (reference sequence).

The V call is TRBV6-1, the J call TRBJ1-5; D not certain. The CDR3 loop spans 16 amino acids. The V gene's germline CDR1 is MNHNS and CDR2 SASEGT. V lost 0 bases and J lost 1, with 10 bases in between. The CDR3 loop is CASSEALGISNQPQHF. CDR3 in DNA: TGTGCCAGCAGTGAAGCTTTGGGGATCAGCAATCAGCCCCAGCATTTT.

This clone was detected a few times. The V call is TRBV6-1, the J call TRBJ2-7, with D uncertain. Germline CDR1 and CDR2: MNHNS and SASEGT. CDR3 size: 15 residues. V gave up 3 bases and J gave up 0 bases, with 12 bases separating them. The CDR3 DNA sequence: TGTGCCAGCAGTGACGTTCAGTACAACTCCTACGAGCAGTACTTC. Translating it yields CASSDVQYNSYEQYF.